The 5 T cell receptor beta chains below come from one sample, sequenced in a study of blood T cell repertoires in COVID-19 (dated by TCRdb to 2019 to 2021). The library was generated by the immunoSEQ multiplex PCR assay. Sourced from immuneACCESS, this table was stored by TCRdb with only in-frame sequences that have V and J called. A share of the clones is absent; for the studies checked, an unresolved V gene accounts for under half, and the remainder has no known explanation. Across this sample there are some 19,000 clones, with over 75% seen only once. 5.5% to 6.5% of the sample goes to the ten largest clones. Sequencing used peripheral blood. The receptors stem from a human donor in a cohort sampled during active COVID-19.

This sequence joins TRBV6-5 and TRBJ2-5, with D maybe TRBD2 (6 bases). This CDR3 has 15 amino acids. The germline V gene has CDR1 MNHEY and CDR2 SVGAGI. The ends were cut back, 4 bases at V and 4 bases at J, with 16 bases in the middle. The CDR3 DNA is TGTGCCAGCAGTTTTCTAGCGCAGAGGGGAGAGACCCAGTACTTC. Amino acid sequence: CASSFLAQRGETQYF.

Only one count was recorded for this clone. The chain joins TRBV6-6 to TRBJ2-1; TRBD2 matches at 7 bases. This CDR3 region has 15 residues. The V gene's germline CDR1 is MNHNY and CDR2 SVGAGI (reference sequence). V dropped 8 bases and J dropped 15; count of bases not matched to a gene: 22. The CDR3 sequence is CASGPREQSLGLMFF. The CDR3 coding sequence is TGTGCCAGCGGACCGCGGGAGCAGAGTTTGGGTTTAATGTTCTTC.

The gene calls are TRBV7-2 and TRBJ1-5; weak D call: TRBD1 (6 bases). Germline CDR1 reads SGHTA; CDR2 reads FQGNSA. V was trimmed by 1 base and J by 11 bases, leaving 12 bases between them. This CDR3 contains 13 residues. CDR3 in amino acids: CASSLEGGRSQHF. In nucleotides, the CDR3 is TGTGCCAGCAGCTTAGAGGGGGGGAGGTCCCAGCATTTT.

The gene calls are TRBV6-1 and TRBJ2-3; 8 bases match TRBD1. The CDR3 extends over 16 amino acids. The junction had 7 bases not matched to a gene; V was cut back by 3 bases and J by 2 bases. CDR1 MNHNS and CDR2 SASEGT come from the germline V gene. Here the CDR3 reads CASSEIGTGPTDTQYF. The CDR3 nucleotides read TGTGCCAGCAGTGAGATAGGGACAGGCCCCACAGATACGCAGTATTTT.

As for this clone: At the DNA level, this CDR3 is encoded by other sequences in the same sample as well. The chain links TRBV7-2 to TRBJ1-6; TRBD1 matches at 8 bases. This CDR3 spans 14 amino acids. Germline CDR1 SGHTA, CDR2 FQGNSA. V dropped 5 bases and J dropped 7; count of bases not matched to a gene: 4. The chain's CDR3 is CASSPRQGNSPLHF. The CDR3 DNA is TGTGCCAGCAGCCCCCGACAGGGGAATTCACCCCTCCACTTT.